The 21 T cell receptor beta chains below come from one sample, sequenced in a study of T cell repertoires in cytomegalovirus infection. These TCRs' antigens remain unknown. TCRdb analysed the reads with MiXCR anew, one entry per CDR3 protein. The data show roughly 180,000 distinct CDR3 sequences, about 20% seen once. Sequenced material: CD8+ T cells from cultured PBMCs, taken from culture after CMV antigen stimulation. These receptors all come from a human donor in good health (CMV status not recorded). Some clones in this sample may be carry-over from other donors' samples.

This clonotype was seen a few times. The CDR3 here is CASSSGTDGYTF. CDR3 in DNA: TGTGCCAGCAGTTCTGGGACAGATGGCTACACCTTC. The genes are TRBV27 and TRBJ1-2, with 7 bases lining up with TRBD1. The CDR3 loop spans 12 amino acids. With 4 bases clipped from V and 6 bases from J, the junction kept 2 bases outside the gene matches. Germline CDR1 and CDR2: MNHEY and SMNVEV (reference sequence).

This clonotype occurred a few times. The gene calls are TRBV11-2 and TRBJ1-4; no firm D call. V gave up 5 bases and J gave up 7 bases, with 11 bases separating them. The CDR3 has 13 residues. Germline CDR1 and CDR2: SGHAT and FQNNGV. The CDR3 spells CASSQNGGEKLFF. For the CDR3, the DNA is TGTGCCAGCAGCCAAAACGGTGGTGAAAAACTGTTTTTT.

The rearrangement links TRBV7-8 to TRBJ2-5; maybe TRBD1 (5 bases). The CDR3 length is 14 residues. Trimming took 2 bases from V and 3 from J, leaving 10 bases between them. The V gene's germline CDR1 is SGHVS and CDR2 FQNEAQ. CDR3 amino acids: CASSLWQGEETQYF. Written as DNA, the CDR3 is TGTGCCAGCAGCTTATGGCAGGGCGAAGAGACCCAGTACTTC.

The chain carries TRBV4-1 and TRBJ1-1, with 9 positions matching TRBD1. This CDR3 region has 15 residues. Germline assignment: CDR1 MGHRA and CDR2 YSYEKL. V lost 5 bases, J lost 3 bases, and 7 bases stayed unmatched. Written as DNA, the CDR3 is TGCGCCAGCAGCGGGTTACAGGGGGCGGACACTGAAGCTTTCTTT. This codes for CASSGLQGADTEAFF.

This sequence joins TRBV7-2 and TRBJ2-1, with D perhaps matching TRBD2 (6 bases). The germline V and J ends were trimmed by 3 bases and 2 bases, with 14 bases remaining between them. This CDR3 has 16 residues. The germline CDR1 and CDR2 sequences are SGHTA and FQGNSA. CDR3 region: CASSFPGLRPYNEQFF. CDR3 nucleotides: TGTGCCAGCAGCTTTCCGGGACTCCGCCCCTACAATGAGCAGTTCTTC.

V is TRBV7-6 and J is TRBJ2-3; no clear D gene. Germline values: CDR1 SGHVS, CDR2 FNYEAQ. There are 14 residues in the CDR3. The V gene lost 5 bases and the J gene lost 4 bases, with 13 bases spanning the gap. The chain's CDR3 is CASSRTVGSDTQYF. CDR3 sequence (DNA): TGTGCCAGCAGCCGTACCGTTGGCTCAGATACGCAGTATTTT.

The chain combines TRBV6-1 with TRBJ2-3, with 9 nucleotides matching TRBD1. Germline CDR1 and CDR2: MNHNS and SASEGT. Losses at the gene ends were 11 bases for V and 3 bases for J; bases not matched to a gene: 9. CDR3 length: 14 residues. The CDR3 DNA reads as TGTGCCGGCCACGGACAGGGGATGACAGATACGCAGTATTTT. Protein: CAGHGQGMTDTQYF.

A single count supports this clonotype. The chain uses TRBV14 and TRBJ1-2; D call uncertain. V was clipped by 5 bases and J by 4 bases, with 14 bases between them. CDR3 length: 14 amino acids. CDR1 and CDR2 from the germline V gene are SGHDN and FVKESK. CDR3 coding DNA: TGTGCCAGCAGCTCGAACATTGTTCCCTATGGCTACACCTTC. It translates to CASSSNIVPYGYTF.

V usage is TRBV7-2 and J usage is TRBJ2-5; TRBD1 matches at 9 bases. From germline, CDR1 is SGHTA and CDR2 FQGNSA. The CDR3 loop spans 15 amino acids. V dropped 3 bases and J dropped 5; count of bases not matched to a gene: 7. CDR3 nucleotide sequence: TGTGCCAGCAGCTTCCTGGACAGGGGTATGGAGACCCAGTACTTC. Amino acid sequence: CASSFLDRGMETQYF.

The chain links TRBV7-2 to TRBJ2-7; possibly TRBD2 for D (5 bases). The V end was cut by 5 bases, the J end by 1 base, with 9 bases between. Germline V gene lookup returns CDR1 SGHTA and CDR2 FQGNSA. The length of the CDR3 is 13 residues. CDR3 coding DNA: TGTGCCAGCAGCCCGGACTTTTCCTACGAGCAGTACTTC. Its translation is CASSPDFSYEQYF.

This clonotype was recorded a few times. J is TRBJ2-3 and V is TRBV7-6, with TRBD2 matching 7 bases. CDR1 is SGHVS and CDR2 is FNYEAQ in the germline V gene. J gave up 4 bases and V 2 bases, and 6 bases lay outside the gene matches. This CDR3 comprises 15 residues. The DNA of the CDR3 is TGTGCCAGCAGCTTATCGGGGGGTAGCGCAGATACGCAGTATTTT. Amino acid sequence: CASSLSGGSADTQYF.

This clonotype has only a few counts. The V and J genes are TRBV7-9 and TRBJ1-5; possible D gene TRBD1, 6 bases. The germline V and J ends were trimmed by 5 bases and 2 bases, with 13 bases remaining between them. There are 15 residues in the CDR3. In germline, CDR1 is SEHNR, CDR2 FQNEAQ (reference sequence). The CDR3 here is CASSPGGLGNQPQHF. As DNA, the CDR3 is TGTGCCAGCAGCCCTGGGGGGCTGGGCAATCAGCCCCAGCATTTT. The whole variable domain, remainder taken from reference TRBV7-9 and TRBJ1-5, is DTGVSQNPRHKITKRGQNVTFRCDPISEHNRLYWYRQTLGQGPEFLTYFQNEAQLEKSRLLSDRFSAERPKGSFSTLEIQRTEQGDSAMYLCASSPGGLGNQPQHFGDGTRLSIL.

This clonotype was counted only a few times. The chain couples TRBV4-1 to TRBJ1-1, with 11 bases aligning to TRBD1. The V and J ends lost 4 bases and 6 bases, in that order; junction bases with no gene match: 7. Germline CDR1 is MGHRA and CDR2 is YSYEKL. CDR3 length: 15 residues. This chain's CDR3 is CASSPRDRGTAEAFF. The CDR3 nucleotides read TGCGCCAGCAGCCCCCGGGACAGGGGGACGGCTGAAGCTTTCTTT.

The rearrangement joins TRBV6-2 or TRBV6-3 to TRBJ2-7, with 8 bases matching TRBD2. Losses at the gene ends were 5 bases for V and 0 bases for J; bases not matched to a gene: 6. CDR3 size: 15 residues. Germline values: CDR1 MNHEY, CDR2 SVGEGT. DNA of the CDR3: TGTGCCAGCAGTCCGTCGGGAGGGCCCTCCTACGAGCAGTACTTC. It specifies CASSPSGGPSYEQYF.

The genes are TRBV28 and TRBJ1-5; possibly TRBD1 for D (5 bases). The CDR3 extends over 15 amino acids. The V gene lost 6 bases and the J gene lost 7 bases, with 19 bases spanning the gap. Per the germline V gene, CDR1 is MDHEN and CDR2 is SYDVKM. The CDR3 DNA reads as TGTGCCAGCAGCTTTACAGGAAGCCATGTCCAGCCCCAGCATTTT. Its protein product is CASSFTGSHVQPQHF.

This clonotype has at least ten counts. The V gene is TRBV10-3, the J gene TRBJ1-1; D remains ambiguous. CDR1 is ENHRY, CDR2 SYGVKD, per germline. The germline V and J ends were trimmed by 5 bases and 0 bases, with 7 bases remaining between them. The CDR3 is made up of 13 amino acids. For the CDR3, the DNA is TGTGCCATCAGTCCTGATTTGAACACTGAAGCTTTCTTT. Translating it yields CAISPDLNTEAFF.

This clonotype showed up just a few times. The chain combines TRBV10-3 with TRBJ1-5; TRBD1 is a possible D gene (6 bases). The CDR3 loop spans 17 amino acids. V lost 0 bases, J lost 1 base, and 13 bases lay in between. Germline-derived CDR1 and CDR2 are ENHRY and SYGVKD. The CDR3 DNA reads TGTGCCATCAGTGAGTCGACCGGGGGCCTCAGCAATCAGCCCCAGCATTTT. Translating gives CAISESTGGLSNQPQHF.

This clonotype has more than one count but fewer than ten. The rearrangement links TRBV7-6 to TRBJ2-1, with D hard to call. V lost 5 bases to trimming and J lost 6 bases, with 11 bases between them. Germline CDR1 SGHVS, CDR2 FNYEAQ. The CDR3 length is 13 residues. The CDR3: CASSPPSGNEQFF. CDR3 DNA: TGTGCCAGCAGCCCCCCTTCGGGCAATGAGCAGTTCTTC.

This rearrangement joins TRBV7-8 to TRBJ1-1, with D possibly matching TRBD1 (5 bases). The CDR3 extends over 14 amino acids. V lost 5 bases to trimming and J lost 1 base, with 11 bases between them. Germline V gene data show CDR1 as SGHVS and CDR2 as FQNEAQ. DNA for the CDR3: TGTGCCAGCAGCATGGGACTGACGAACACTGAAGCTTTCTTT. Amino acids: CASSMGLTNTEAFF.

The CDR3 here is CASSEDRLYGYTF. CDR3 coding DNA: TGTGCCAGCAGTGAAGACAGGCTCTATGGCTACACCTTC. The chain carries TRBV27 and TRBJ1-2; perhaps TRBD1 as D (6 bases). Germline CDR1 reads MNHEY; CDR2 reads SMNVEV (reference sequence). V gave up 5 bases and J gave up 4 bases, with 11 bases separating them. The CDR3 extends over 13 amino acids.

This sequence joins TRBV7-8 and TRBJ1-2; 9 bases fit TRBD1. Germline trimming cut 3 bases from V and 4 bases from J; bases unmatched to any gene: 9. The V gene's germline CDR1 is SGHVS and CDR2 FQNEAQ. The CDR3 has 16 amino acids. This CDR3 reads CASSLFGGQGFYGYTF. CDR3 bases: TGTGCCAGCAGCTTGTTCGGGGGACAGGGCTTCTATGGCTACACCTTC.